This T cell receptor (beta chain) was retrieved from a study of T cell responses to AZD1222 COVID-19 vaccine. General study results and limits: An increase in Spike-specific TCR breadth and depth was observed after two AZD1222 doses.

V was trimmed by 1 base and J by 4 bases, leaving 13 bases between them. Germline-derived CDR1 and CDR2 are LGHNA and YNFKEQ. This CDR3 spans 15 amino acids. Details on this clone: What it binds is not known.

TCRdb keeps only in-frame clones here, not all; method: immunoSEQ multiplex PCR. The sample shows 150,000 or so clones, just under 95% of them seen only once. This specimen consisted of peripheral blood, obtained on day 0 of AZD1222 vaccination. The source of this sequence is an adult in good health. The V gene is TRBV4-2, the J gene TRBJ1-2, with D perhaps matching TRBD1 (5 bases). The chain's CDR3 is CASSQGYRDGYGYTF. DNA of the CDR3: TGTGCCAGCAGCCAAGGCTACCGGGACGGCTATGGCTACACCTTC.